Each of the 14 T cell receptor beta chains below was sequenced from the same sample in a study of T-cell memory formation after mild COVID-19. TCRdb independently ran MiXCR on the 5' RACE reads; one entry per CDR3 protein. The table lists about 100,000 distinct CDR3 sequences, under 15% of them singletons. Sample: PBMCs or a T cell subset sorted from them (not recorded which). The receptor source for this set is a man aged 18 to 30 who had mild COVID-19 (a few samples of this study predate the infection). Cell type and time point are not known.

V and J are TRBV18 and TRBJ1-1; TRBD1 might be the D (6 bases). The CDR3 totals 15 residues. The germline V gene encodes CDR1 KGHSH and CDR2 LQKENI. V dropped 1 base and J dropped 3 bases, with 12 bases sitting between them. This chain's CDR3 is CASSPRDNLYTEAFF. CDR3 nucleotides: TGTGCCAGCTCACCACGGGACAATCTCTACACTGAAGCTTTCTTT.

The V and J genes are TRBV4-1 and TRBJ1-2, with D tentatively TRBD1 (6 bases). Germline V lookup: CDR1 MGHRA, CDR2 YSYEKL. V was cut by 4 bases and J by 6 bases, with 18 bases left in between. The CDR3 spans 15 residues. This CDR3 is CASSLRAGGPNGYTF. The CDR3 region has the DNA TGCGCCAGCAGCCTCAGAGCCGGGGGGCCGAATGGCTACACCTTC.

There are a few counts of this clonotype. CDR3 in amino acids: CSARIAGVVYEQFF. The DNA for the CDR3 is TGCAGTGCTAGAATAGCGGGGGTAGTCTATGAGCAGTTCTTC. The V call is TRBV20-1, the J call TRBJ2-1; 9 bases map to TRBD2. The CDR3 length is 14 residues. The junction had 7 bases not matched to a gene; V was cut back by 2 bases and J by 8 bases. CDR1 and CDR2 (germline): DFQATT, SNEGSKA (reference sequence).

This clonotype was counted a few times. The chain links TRBV2 to TRBJ2-3; TRBD1 matches 7 bases. Germline values: CDR1 SNHLY, CDR2 FYNNEI. Trimming cost V 4 bases and J 2 bases; bases outside gene matches: 9. This CDR3 is built from 16 residues. CDR3 sequence: CASSVSRTGITDTQYF. CDR3 nucleotides: TGTGCCAGCAGTGTTTCTCGGACAGGAATCACAGATACGCAGTATTTT.

The J gene is TRBJ1-1, the V gene TRBV9, with D possibly TRBD1 on 5 matching bases. V lost 4 bases and J 1 base, leaving 17 bases between the germline ends. The CDR3 consists of 16 residues. CDR1 and CDR2 (germline): SGDLS, YYNGEE. The CDR3 nucleotides are TGTGCCAGCAGCCCGCGTGGGGGTAGCTCGAACACTGAAGCTTTCTTT. Residues: CASSPRGGSSNTEAFF.

This clonotype was counted at least ten times. The chain combines TRBV5-1 with TRBJ2-7; TRBD2 is a possible D gene (6 bases). The CDR3 extends over 16 amino acids. CDR1 and CDR2 from the germline V gene are SGHRS and YFSETQ. V lost 5 bases, J lost 1 base, and 19 bases lay in between. The CDR3 coding sequence is TGCGCCAGCAGTGCGGTTTCGGACTACCGTTCCTACGAGCAGTACTTC. It codes for CASSAVSDYRSYEQYF.

This sequence joins TRBV9 and TRBJ2-3; D unresolved. Looked up from germline, CDR1 is SGDLS and CDR2 is YYNGEE. The CDR3 totals 12 residues. V was cut by 1 base and J by 6 bases, with 6 bases left in between. The CDR3, as DNA: TGTGCCAGCAGCGTAAACTCGGATACGCAGTATTTT. Protein sequence: CASSVNSDTQYF.

This clonotype was seen at least ten times. The rearrangement joins TRBV12-3 or TRBV12-4 to TRBJ1-3; TRBD1 matches 9 bases. With 5 bases clipped from V and 4 bases from J, the junction kept 6 bases outside the gene matches. The CDR3 totals 15 residues. The CDR3 loop reads CASSVLGQGGNTIYF. The CDR3, as DNA: TGTGCCAGCAGTGTACTGGGACAGGGAGGAAACACCATATATTTT.

The chain joins TRBV7-2 to TRBJ2-1; no reliable D call. Germline CDR1 and CDR2: SGHTA and FQGNSA. This CDR3 spans 12 amino acids. V was pared by 7 bases and J by 5 bases, with 9 bases between. This CDR3 reads CASIQGHNEQFF. DNA of the CDR3: TGTGCCAGCATCCAAGGACACAATGAGCAGTTCTTC. Based on the CDR3 plus reference TRBV7-2 and TRBJ2-1, the full variable domain is GAGVSQSPSNKVTEKGKDVELRCDPISGHTALYWYRQSLGQGLEFLIYFQGNSAPDKSGLPSDRFSAERTGGSVSTLTIQRTQQEDSAVYLCASIQGHNEQFFGPGTRLTVL.

This clonotype has more than one count but fewer than ten. The rearrangement joins TRBV12-3 or TRBV12-4 to TRBJ1-1; D remains ambiguous. The V and J ends lost 3 bases and 8 bases respectively, with 10 bases between them. CDR3 length: 12 amino acids. CDR3 sequence (DNA): TGTGCCAGCAGTTTCGGGTTGGGGGAAGCTTTCTTT. As protein: CASSFGLGEAFF.

This clonotype has only a few counts. The J gene is TRBJ2-2, the V gene TRBV24-1; TRBD1 matches at 11 bases. The CDR3 runs 16 residues. Looked up from germline, CDR1 is KGHDR and CDR2 is SFDVKD. J was trimmed by 5 bases and V by 4 bases; bases with no gene match: 5. The CDR3 DNA follows: TGTGCCACCAGTGAAACCGGGACAGGGGGTACCGGGGAGCTGTTTTTT. Protein: CATSETGTGGTGELFF.

The chain combines TRBV20-1 with TRBJ2-3; TRBD2 matches at 9 bases. The CDR3 sequence is 17 residues long. The V and J ends lost 0 bases and 1 base, in that order; junction bases with no gene match: 8. The germline CDR1 and CDR2 sequences are DFQATT and SNEGSKA (reference sequence). CDR3 loop: CSARDSVAGVGTDTQYF. In DNA, the CDR3 is TGCAGTGCTAGAGATTCAGTAGCGGGGGTGGGCACAGATACGCAGTATTTT.

This clonotype showed up many times. The chain couples TRBV5-1 to TRBJ2-1; 7 bases are a match to TRBD2. V trimming: 4 bases; J trimming: 7 bases; junction bases outside the gene matches: 11. Germline CDR1 and CDR2: SGHRS and YFSETQ. The CDR3 has 15 amino acids. DNA for the CDR3: TGCGCCAGCAGCCGGGGGGTAGTCGGGAGGAATGAGCAGTTCTTC. Its translation: CASSRGVVGRNEQFF.

This clonotype came up a few times. This chain links TRBV4-2 with TRBJ2-3; D possibly matches TRBD1 or TRBD2 (5 bases each). CDR1 LGHNA and CDR2 YNFKEQ come from the germline V gene. Between the trimmed V and J ends, which lost 6 bases and 0 bases, there was a span of 13 bases. The CDR3 runs to 15 residues. CDR3 DNA: TGTGCCAGCAGTCCCGGGACGGTTAGCACAGATACGCAGTATTTT. Amino acid sequence: CASSPGTVSTDTQYF.